This TCR beta chain is drawn from a study of PD-L1 blockade in urothelial cancer. Study background: Blood gave a median around 140,000 T cells.

Germline CDR1 is MNHEY and CDR2 is SMNVEV (reference sequence). V lost 4 bases to trimming and J lost 8 bases, with 29 bases between them. The CDR3 runs to 18 residues. Every PCR received spiked-in synthetic TCR analog templates. Clones were read by immunoSEQ multiplex PCR, and TCRdb kept only the in-frame ones, dropping some. The profile shows about 100,000 clones, 91% of them singletons. The receptor was derived from a woman older than 75 with urothelial cancer. The sample here was PBMCs, taken around atezolizumab (anti-PD-L1) treatment. The chain joins TRBV27 to TRBJ1-2, with TRBD1 as a possible D gene (6 bases). The CDR3 sequence is CASSSGFSGKQGNWGYTF. The CDR3 nucleotides are TGTGCCAGCAGTTCGGGGTTCTCTGGAAAACAGGGAAATTGGGGCTACACCTTC.